The 8 T cell receptor beta chains below all came from one sample that was sequenced in a study of control samples from healthy donors and cancer patients. Assay used: immunoSEQ multiplex PCR; TCRdb lists only in-frame clones, some missing. Altogether around 110,000 clones are present, 85% to 95% being singletons, with the ten largest covering approximately 2.5%. Sequenced input: blood. The receptor set was obtained from a man in his thirties or forties in good health.

This chain uses TRBV5-1 with TRBJ2-3; the D gene is possibly TRBD2 (5 bases). Trimming took 7 bases from V and 1 from J, leaving 13 bases between them. From germline, CDR1 is SGHRS and CDR2 YFSETQ. CDR3 length: 14 residues. Written as DNA, the CDR3 is TGCGCCAGCGGCCAAGGTAGCGGCACAGATACGCAGTATTTT. The encoded protein is CASGQGSGTDTQYF.

The chain uses TRBV5-5 and TRBJ1-1; D is ambiguous. Germline assignment: CDR1 SGHKS and CDR2 YYEKEE (reference sequence). Trimming removed 0 bases from V and 4 bases from J, with 7 bases in between. The CDR3 totals 13 residues. For the CDR3, the DNA is TGTGCCAGCAGCTTGGCAGAGTTCACTGAAGCTTTCTTT. Its translation is CASSLAEFTEAFF.

A word on this clone: The same CDR3 arises from other DNA sequences in this sample as well. The chain uses TRBV2 and TRBJ2-7, with 8 bases fitting TRBD1. V was pared by 6 bases and J by 5 bases, with 3 bases of the junction left unmatched. From germline, CDR1 is SNHLY and CDR2 FYNNEI. This CDR3 region has 12 residues. The CDR3 bases are TGTGCCAGCAGGGACAGGGTCCACGAGCAGTACGTC. It is translated as CASRDRVHEQYV.

The genes are TRBV7-9 and TRBJ1-1, with 7 bases fitting TRBD1. The germline gives CDR1 SEHNR, CDR2 FQNEAQ (reference sequence). The CDR3 runs to 12 residues. With V trimmed by 4 bases and J by 11 bases, 7 bases remained unmatched. In nucleotides, the CDR3 is TGTGCCAGCAGCTCATCCGGGACAGCGGCTTTCTTT. Translating gives CASSSSGTAAFF.

The J gene is TRBJ2-5, the V gene TRBV5-1, with 11 bases identical to TRBD2. The germline gives CDR1 SGHRS, CDR2 YFSETQ. J gave up 3 bases and V 0 bases, and 4 bases lay outside the gene matches. This CDR3 comprises 16 residues. The CDR3 nucleotides read TGCGCCAGCAGCTTGGCGCCTAGCGGGGGGAAAGAGACCCAGTACTTC. Residues: CASSLAPSGGKETQYF.

The rearrangement links TRBV6-5 to TRBJ1-6; D gene uncertain. V was shortened by 11 bases and J by 7 bases, with 15 bases between the two germline ends. CDR1 and CDR2 (germline): MNHEY, SVGAGI. CDR3 length: 13 residues. The chain's CDR3 is CACHSRGNSPLHF. In DNA, the CDR3 is TGTGCCTGCCACAGCCGAGGCAATTCACCCCTCCACTTT.

The V gene is TRBV6-6, the J gene TRBJ1-2, with 8 bases fitting TRBD1. J was trimmed by 8 bases and V by 3 bases; bases with no gene match: 5. This CDR3 is built from 13 residues. In germline, CDR1 is MNHNY, CDR2 SVGAGI (reference sequence). In DNA form, the CDR3 reads TGTGCCAGCAGTTATGGACAGGGAGGGGGCTACACCTTC. It codes for CASSYGQGGGYTF.

This rearrangement joins TRBV10-1 to TRBJ2-4, with D possibly TRBD1 on 5 matching bases. In germline, CDR1 is WNHNN, CDR2 SYGVQD (reference sequence). This CDR3 is 15 amino acids long. Trimming cost V 2 bases and J 3 bases, with 11 bases left between them. The CDR3 nucleotides are TGCGCCAGCAGTGAGGGGGCAGTTGGCAAAAACATTCAGTACTTC. This codes for CASSEGAVGKNIQYF.